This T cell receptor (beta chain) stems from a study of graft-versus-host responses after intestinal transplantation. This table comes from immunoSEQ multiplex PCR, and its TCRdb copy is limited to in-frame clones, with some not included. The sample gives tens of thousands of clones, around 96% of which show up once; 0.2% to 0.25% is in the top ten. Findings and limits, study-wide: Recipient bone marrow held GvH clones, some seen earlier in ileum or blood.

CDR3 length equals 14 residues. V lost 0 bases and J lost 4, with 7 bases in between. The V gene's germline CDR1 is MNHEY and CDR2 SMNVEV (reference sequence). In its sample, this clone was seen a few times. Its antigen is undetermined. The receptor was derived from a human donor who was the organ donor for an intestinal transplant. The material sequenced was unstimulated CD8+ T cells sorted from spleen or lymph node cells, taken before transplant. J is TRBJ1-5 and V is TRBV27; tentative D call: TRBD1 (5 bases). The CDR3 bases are TGTGCCAGCAGTTTATCAGGGGAAAATCAGCCCCAGCATTTT. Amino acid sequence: CASSLSGENQPQHF.